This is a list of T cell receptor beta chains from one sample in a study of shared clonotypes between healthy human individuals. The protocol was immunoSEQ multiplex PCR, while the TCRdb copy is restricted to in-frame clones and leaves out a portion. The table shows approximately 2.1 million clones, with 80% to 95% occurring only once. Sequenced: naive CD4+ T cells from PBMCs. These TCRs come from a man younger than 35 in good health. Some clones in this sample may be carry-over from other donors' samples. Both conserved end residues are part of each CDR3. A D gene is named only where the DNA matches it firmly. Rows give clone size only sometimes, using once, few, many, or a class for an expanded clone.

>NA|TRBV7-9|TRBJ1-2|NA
CASSLDSSYGYTF
TGTGCCAGCAGCTTAGACAGCTCCTATGGCTACACCTTC
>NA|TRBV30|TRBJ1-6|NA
CAWGTVPNSPLHF
TGTGCCTGGGGGACCGTTCCTAATTCACCCCTCCACTTT
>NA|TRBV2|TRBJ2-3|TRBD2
CASLASGASTDTQYF
TGTGCCAGCTTGGCTAGCGGTGCTAGCACAGATACGCAGTATTTT
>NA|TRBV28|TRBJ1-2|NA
CASSSPRTGQGYTF
TGTGCCAGCAGCTCCCCAAGGACGGGGCAGGGCTACACCTTC
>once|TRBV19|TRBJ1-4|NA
CASSINGNAATNEKLFF
TGTGCCAGTAGTATAAATGGTAACGCTGCAACTAATGAAAAACTGTTTTTT
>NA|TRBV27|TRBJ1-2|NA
CASSLAPYNYGYTF
TGTGCCAGCAGTCTCGCCCCATATAACTATGGCTACACCTTC
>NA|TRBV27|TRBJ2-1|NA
CASSPGLNNEQFF
TGTGCCAGCAGTCCGGGCCTAAACAATGAGCAGTTCTTC
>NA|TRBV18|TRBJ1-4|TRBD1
CASSSGQGNEKLFF
TGTGCCAGCTCCTCCGGACAGGGGAATGAAAAACTGTTTTTT
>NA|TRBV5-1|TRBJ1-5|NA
CASSPQPGYSNQPQHF
TGCGCCAGCAGCCCCCAACCAGGGTATAGCAATCAGCCCCAGCATTTT
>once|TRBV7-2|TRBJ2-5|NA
CASSPEGAYETQYF
TGTGCCAGCAGCCCCGAGGGAGCGTATGAGACCCAGTACTTC
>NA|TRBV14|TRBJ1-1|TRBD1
CASSPTSGRGLADTEAFF
TGTGCCAGCAGCCCAACCTCGGGGAGGGGGCTAGCGGATACTGAAGCTTTCTTT
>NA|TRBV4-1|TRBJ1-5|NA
CASSQVFGGPDKPQHF
TGCGCCAGCAGCCAAGTTTTCGGGGGGCCTGATAAGCCCCAGCATTTT
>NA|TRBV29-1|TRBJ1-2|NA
CSVDRGGYTF
TGCAGCGTTGACAGGGGTGGCTACACCTTC
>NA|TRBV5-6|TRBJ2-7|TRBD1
CASKQGAPDTYEQYF
TGTGCCAGCAAGCAGGGGGCGCCGGACACCTACGAGCAGTACTTC
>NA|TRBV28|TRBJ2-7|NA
CASSLRAARWDEQYF
TGTGCCAGCAGTTTACGGGCCGCACGGTGGGACGAGCAGTACTTC
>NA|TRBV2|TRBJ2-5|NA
CASSSLGAQYF
TGTGCCAGCAGTTCCCTGGGGGCCCAGTACTTC
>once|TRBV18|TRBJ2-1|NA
CASSQEHSYNEQFF
TGTGCCAGCTCACAGGAGCATTCCTACAATGAGCAGTTCTTC
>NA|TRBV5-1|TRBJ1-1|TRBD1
CASSFGQGMNTEAFF
TGCGCCAGCAGCTTCGGACAGGGGATGAACACTGAAGCTTTCTTT